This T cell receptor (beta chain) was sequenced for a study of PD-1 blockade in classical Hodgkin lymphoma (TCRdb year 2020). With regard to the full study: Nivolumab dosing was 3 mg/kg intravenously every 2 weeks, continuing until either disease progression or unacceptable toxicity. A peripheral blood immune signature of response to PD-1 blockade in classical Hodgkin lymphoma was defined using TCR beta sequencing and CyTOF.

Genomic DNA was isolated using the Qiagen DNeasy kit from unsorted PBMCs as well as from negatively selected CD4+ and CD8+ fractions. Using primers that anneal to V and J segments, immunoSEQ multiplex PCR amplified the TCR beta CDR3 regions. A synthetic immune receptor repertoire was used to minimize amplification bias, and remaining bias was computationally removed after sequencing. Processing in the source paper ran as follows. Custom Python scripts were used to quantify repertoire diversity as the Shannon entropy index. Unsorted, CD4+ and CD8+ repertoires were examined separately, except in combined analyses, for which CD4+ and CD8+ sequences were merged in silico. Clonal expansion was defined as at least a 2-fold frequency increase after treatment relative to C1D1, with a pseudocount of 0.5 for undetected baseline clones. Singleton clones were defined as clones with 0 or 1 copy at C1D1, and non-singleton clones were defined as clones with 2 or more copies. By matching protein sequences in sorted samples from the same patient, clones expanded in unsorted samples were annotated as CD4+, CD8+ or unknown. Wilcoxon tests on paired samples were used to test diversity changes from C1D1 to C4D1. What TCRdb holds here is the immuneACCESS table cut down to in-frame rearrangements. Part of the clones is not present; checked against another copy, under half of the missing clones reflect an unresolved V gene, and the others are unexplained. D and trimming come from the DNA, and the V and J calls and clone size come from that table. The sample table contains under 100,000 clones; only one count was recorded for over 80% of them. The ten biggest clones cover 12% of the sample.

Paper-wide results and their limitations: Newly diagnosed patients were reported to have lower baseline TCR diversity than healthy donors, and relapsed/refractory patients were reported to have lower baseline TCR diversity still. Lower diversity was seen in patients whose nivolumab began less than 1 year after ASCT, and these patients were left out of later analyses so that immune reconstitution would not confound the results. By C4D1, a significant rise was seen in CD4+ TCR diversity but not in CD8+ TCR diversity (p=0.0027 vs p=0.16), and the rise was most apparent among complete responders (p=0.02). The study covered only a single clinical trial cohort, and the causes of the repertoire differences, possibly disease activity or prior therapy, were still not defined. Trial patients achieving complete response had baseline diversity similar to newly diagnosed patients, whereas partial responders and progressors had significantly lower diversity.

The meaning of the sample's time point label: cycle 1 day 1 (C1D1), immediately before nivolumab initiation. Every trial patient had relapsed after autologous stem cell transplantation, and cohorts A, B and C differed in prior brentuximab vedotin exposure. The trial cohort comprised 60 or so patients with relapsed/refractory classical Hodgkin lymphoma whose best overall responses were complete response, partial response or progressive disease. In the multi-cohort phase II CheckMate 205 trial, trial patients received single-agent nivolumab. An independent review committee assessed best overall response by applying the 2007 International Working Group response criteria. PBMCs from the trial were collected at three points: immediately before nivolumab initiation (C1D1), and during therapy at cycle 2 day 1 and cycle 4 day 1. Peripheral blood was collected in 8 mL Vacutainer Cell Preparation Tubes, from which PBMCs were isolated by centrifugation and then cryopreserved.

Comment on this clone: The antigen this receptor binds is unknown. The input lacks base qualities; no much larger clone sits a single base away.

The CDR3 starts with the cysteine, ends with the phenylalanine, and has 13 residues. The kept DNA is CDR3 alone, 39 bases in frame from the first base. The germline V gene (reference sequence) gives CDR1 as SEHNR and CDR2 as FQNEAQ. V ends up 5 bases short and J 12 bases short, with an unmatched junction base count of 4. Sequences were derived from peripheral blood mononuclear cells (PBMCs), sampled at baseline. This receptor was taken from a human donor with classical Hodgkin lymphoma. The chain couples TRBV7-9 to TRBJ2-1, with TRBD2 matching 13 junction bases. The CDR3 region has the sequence CASSGLAGERQFF. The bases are TGTGCCAGCAGCGGACTAGCGGGAGAAAGGCAGTTCTTC.